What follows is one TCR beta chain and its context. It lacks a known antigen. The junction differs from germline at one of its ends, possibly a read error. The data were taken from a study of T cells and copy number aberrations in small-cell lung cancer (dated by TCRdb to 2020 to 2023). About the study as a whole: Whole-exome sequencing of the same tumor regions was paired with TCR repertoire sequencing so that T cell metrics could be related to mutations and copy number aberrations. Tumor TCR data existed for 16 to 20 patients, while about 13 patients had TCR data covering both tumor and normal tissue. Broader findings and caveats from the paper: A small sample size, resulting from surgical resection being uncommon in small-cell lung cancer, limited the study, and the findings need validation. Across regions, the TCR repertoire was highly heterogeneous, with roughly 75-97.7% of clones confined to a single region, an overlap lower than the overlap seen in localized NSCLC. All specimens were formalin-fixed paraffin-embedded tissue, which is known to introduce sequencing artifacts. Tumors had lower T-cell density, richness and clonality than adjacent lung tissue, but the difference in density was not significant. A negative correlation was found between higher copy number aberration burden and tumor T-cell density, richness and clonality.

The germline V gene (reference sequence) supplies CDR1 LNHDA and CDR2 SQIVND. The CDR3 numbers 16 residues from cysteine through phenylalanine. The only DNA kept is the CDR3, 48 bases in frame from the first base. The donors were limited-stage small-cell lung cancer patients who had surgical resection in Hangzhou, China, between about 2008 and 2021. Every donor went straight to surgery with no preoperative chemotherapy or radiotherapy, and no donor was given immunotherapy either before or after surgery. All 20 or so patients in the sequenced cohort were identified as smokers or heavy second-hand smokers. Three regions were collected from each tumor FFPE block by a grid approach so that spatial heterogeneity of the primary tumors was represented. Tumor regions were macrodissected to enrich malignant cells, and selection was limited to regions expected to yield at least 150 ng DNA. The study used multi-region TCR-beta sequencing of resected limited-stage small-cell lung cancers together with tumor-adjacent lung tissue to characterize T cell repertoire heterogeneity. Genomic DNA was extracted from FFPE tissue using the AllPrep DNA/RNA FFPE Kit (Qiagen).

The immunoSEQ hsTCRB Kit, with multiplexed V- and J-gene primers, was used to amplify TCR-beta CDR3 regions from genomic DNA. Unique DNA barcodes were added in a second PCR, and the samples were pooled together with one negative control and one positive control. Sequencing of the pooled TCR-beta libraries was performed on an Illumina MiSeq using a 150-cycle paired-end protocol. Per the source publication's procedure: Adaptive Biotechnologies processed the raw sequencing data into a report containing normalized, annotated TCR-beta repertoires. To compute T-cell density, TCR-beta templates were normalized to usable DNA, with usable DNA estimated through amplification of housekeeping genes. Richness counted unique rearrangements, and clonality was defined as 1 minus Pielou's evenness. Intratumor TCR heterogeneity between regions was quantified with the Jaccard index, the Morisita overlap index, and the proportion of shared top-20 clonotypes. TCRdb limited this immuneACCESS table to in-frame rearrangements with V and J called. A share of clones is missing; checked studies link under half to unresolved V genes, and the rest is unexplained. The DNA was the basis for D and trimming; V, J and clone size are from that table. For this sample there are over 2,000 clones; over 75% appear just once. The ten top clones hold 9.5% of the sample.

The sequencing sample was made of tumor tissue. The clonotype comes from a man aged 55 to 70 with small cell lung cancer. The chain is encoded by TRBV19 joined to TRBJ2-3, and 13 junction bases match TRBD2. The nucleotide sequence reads TGTGTCAGTGCGACTAGCGGGGGGTGGGGCACAGATACGCAGTATTTT. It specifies CVSATSGGWGTDTQYF.